This T cell receptor (beta chain) appears in the sequencing data of a study of shared clonotypes between healthy human individuals. The data were produced by immunoSEQ multiplex PCR, yet TCRdb's version contains in-frame clones alone and is incomplete. The sample has 2,100,000 or so clones, 90% to 96% seen once. The table lists this clone with a count of one. Germline assignment: CDR1 MRHNA and CDR2 SNTAGT. The CDR3 runs 13 residues. V was cut by 4 bases and J by 6 bases, with 7 bases left in between. The TCR comes from a man aged 18 to 29 in good health. The V and J genes are TRBV6-4 and TRBJ1-6, with D perhaps matching TRBD1 (6 bases). The specimen sequenced was naive CD4+ T cells sorted from blood. The subset here: CD45RA+ positively selected. The CDR3, as DNA: TGTGCCAGCAGTGCACAGGGTAATTCACCCCTCCACTTT. Protein: CASSAQGNSPLHF.